This TCR beta chain is drawn from a study of CD8 T cells in ankylosing spondylitis. Notes on the study in general: It appeared that ankylosing spondylitis blood was characterized by a TCR beta motif of several highly homologous variants.

TCRdb used MiXCR to reprocess the 5' RACE reads, holding one entry per CDR3 protein. Found here are about 340,000 distinct CDR3 sequences, around 7.6% of them singletons; the top ten hold roughly 15%. This clonotype was recorded many times. Its antigen is unknown. Sequencing used blood, either unsorted or a sorted T cell fraction (not recorded which). This TCR derives from a male donor with ankylosing spondylitis.

The CDR3 DNA reads TGCGCCAGCAGCAGCGGGCTAGCGGATCGTCGGGACGAGCAGTACTTC. The encoded protein is CASSSGLADRRDEQYF. V is TRBV4-1 and J is TRBJ2-7, with 7 nucleotides matching TRBD2. Germline V gene data show CDR1 as MGHRA and CDR2 as YSYEKL. The CDR3 extends over 16 amino acids. Trimming at V came to 5 bases and at J to 5 bases, leaving 15 bases not matched to a gene.